The clone carrying this T cell receptor (beta chain) was seen a handful of times. This entry belongs to a study of patients and donors after allogeneic stem cell transplantation. TCRdb called the RT-PCR reads again in MiXCR, with one record for every CDR3 protein. This sample has hundreds of thousands of distinct CDR3 sequences, with approximately 16% found just once. Germline V lookup: CDR1 DFQATT, CDR2 SNEGSKA (reference sequence). CDR3 length: 14 residues. Trimming cost V 0 bases and J 4 bases, with 9 bases left between them. The chain recombines TRBV20-1 with TRBJ2-2; possibly TRBD1 for D (6 bases). Sequenced input: blood, either unsorted or a sorted T cell fraction (not recorded which). The receptor was isolated from a human donor who was either an allogeneic HSCT recipient or a stem cell or donor lymphocyte infusion donor (not recorded which). It is not recorded whose cells these are; they may come from a transplant donor. This chain's CDR3 is CSARDGTSTGELFF. DNA of the CDR3: TGCAGTGCTAGAGACGGGACAAGCACCGGGGAGCTGTTTTTT.